Each of the 30 T cell receptor beta chains below was sequenced from the same sample in a study of cytomegalovirus exposure and HLA in healthy donors. PCR involved 60 Vbeta and 13 Jbeta primers. Profiled with immunoSEQ multiplex PCR; TCRdb holds only in-frame clones, not every one. This table holds about 240,000 clones, roughly 78% found once. The sample was PBMCs. The receptors come from a boy aged 10-17 years in good health and CMV-seronegative.

The chain links TRBV2 to TRBJ2-3, with TRBD2 as a possible D gene (5 bases). The CDR3 has 13 amino acids. The V gene's germline CDR1 is SNHLY and CDR2 FYNNEI. The V gene lost 3 bases and the J gene lost 4 bases, with 8 bases spanning the gap. CDR3 loop: CASSEVRADTQYF. CDR3 bases: TGTGCCAGCAGTGAGGTGAGGGCAGATACGCAGTATTTT.

The V gene is TRBV7-3, the J gene TRBJ1-6; D is uncertain. There are 16 residues in the CDR3. Deletions cut 3 bases from V and 0 bases from J, with 9 bases between. The germline gives CDR1 SGHTA, CDR2 FQGTGA. The CDR3 loop reads CASSFAPRSYNSPLHF. For the CDR3, the DNA is TGTGCCAGCAGCTTCGCGCCACGCTCCTATAATTCACCCCTCCACTTT.

The sample holds a few counts of this clone. This chain uses TRBV5-4 with TRBJ2-3; 14 bases fit TRBD2. CDR1 is SGHNT and CDR2 is YYREEE in the germline V gene (reference sequence). CDR3 length: 18 residues. V shed 0 bases and J 2 bases; nucleotides not matched to a gene: 5. CDR3 bases: TGTGCCAGCAGCTTGGCGACTAGCGGGGGGGGGTCCACAGATACGCAGTATTTT. Residues: CASSLATSGGGSTDTQYF.

This clone was observed a few times. V usage is TRBV6-1 and J usage is TRBJ1-1; 10 bases align to TRBD1. CDR1 MNHNS and CDR2 SASEGT come from the germline V gene. Germline trimming cut 4 bases from V and 4 bases from J; bases unmatched to any gene: 6. The length of the CDR3 is 15 residues. The CDR3 nucleotides are TGTGCCAGCAGTGGGTTGACAGGGGGCTTCACTGAAGCTTTCTTT. Translating gives CASSGLTGGFTEAFF.

The rearrangement links TRBV27 to TRBJ2-2; D uncertain. Germline assignment: CDR1 MNHEY and CDR2 SMNVEV (reference sequence). The CDR3 contains 18 residues. Trimming took 1 base from V and 6 from J, leaving 21 bases between them. The chain's CDR3 is CASSLFAGRVLLAGELFF. The CDR3 DNA reads TGTGCCAGCAGTTTATTCGCCGGTAGAGTCCTATTAGCCGGGGAGCTGTTTTTT.

This sequence joins TRBV6-5 and TRBJ1-4; D unresolved. With 6 bases removed from V and 13 bases from J, the gap between germline ends came to 12 bases. Germline V gene data show CDR1 as MNHEY and CDR2 as SVGAGI. This CDR3 has 11 amino acids. Here the CDR3 DNA reads TGTGCCAGCAGCCCAGGTCGTGGACTGTTTTTT. Translation: CASSPGRGLFF.

In its sample, this clone was seen once. The rearrangement links TRBV11-3 to TRBJ1-1; D is possibly TRBD1 (6 bases). From germline, CDR1 is SGHNT and CDR2 YENEEA. This CDR3 has 18 amino acids. V lost 0 bases and J lost 1, with 18 bases in between. The chain's CDR3 is CASSLDSGAGAPNTEAFF. DNA for the CDR3: TGTGCCAGCAGCTTAGATTCGGGTGCGGGGGCACCGAACACTGAAGCTTTCTTT.

This chain links TRBV21-1 with TRBJ2-7; the table assigns TRBD2, which was not confirmed against the DNA. TRBV21-1 constitutes a pseudogene. The CDR3 covers 20 residues. The CDR3: CASSKSSGQGIVREGLEQYF. Written as DNA, the CDR3 is TGTGCCAGCAGCAAATCATCGGGACAGGGGATCGTGCGGGAGGGCCTCGAGCAGTACTTC.

The genes are TRBV18 and TRBJ2-1; 8 nucleotides agree with TRBD1. The CDR3 totals 16 residues. V shed 3 bases and J 0 bases; nucleotides not matched to a gene: 4. Germline V gives CDR1 KGHSH, CDR2 LQKENI. This CDR3 is CASSPQTGDSYNEQFF. In DNA, the CDR3 is TGTGCCAGCTCACCCCAGACAGGGGACTCCTACAATGAGCAGTTCTTC.

This rearrangement joins TRBV19 to TRBJ2-1; perhaps TRBD2 as D (5 bases). V was trimmed by 4 bases and J by 7 bases, leaving 11 bases between them. Germline-derived CDR1 and CDR2 are LNHDA and SQIVND (reference sequence). The CDR3 length is 13 residues. The CDR3 nucleotides are TGTGCCAGTAGTAGCGGACTCCGGAATGAGCAGTTCTTC. Translated, it gives CASSSGLRNEQFF.

In its sample, this clone was seen a few times. The rearrangement uses TRBV10-3 and TRBJ2-3; 16 positions match TRBD2. This CDR3 comprises 17 residues. V trimming: 6 bases; J trimming: 2 bases; junction bases outside the gene matches: 5. Germline V gene lookup returns CDR1 ENHRY and CDR2 SYGVKD. CDR3 sequence reads: CAISKGLAGGTTDTQYF. Written as DNA, the CDR3 is TGTGCCATCAGCAAGGGACTAGCGGGAGGGACCACAGATACGCAGTATTTT.

This chain joins TRBV10-1 and TRBJ2-7; D is possibly TRBD1 (7 bases). The V end was cut by 8 bases, the J end by 5 bases, with 22 bases between. Looked up from germline, CDR1 is WNHNN and CDR2 is SYGVQD (reference sequence). The CDR3 consists of 15 residues. The chain's CDR3 is CASVETRGVDHEQYF. The CDR3 bases are TGCGCCAGCGTCGAAACCAGGGGGGTGGATCACGAGCAGTACTTC.

This clone was seen a handful of times. The chain combines TRBV9 with TRBJ1-2, with D tentatively TRBD1 (5 bases). The V gene's germline CDR1 is SGDLS and CDR2 YYNGEE. V was cut by 4 bases and J by 8 bases, with 24 bases left in between. The CDR3 contains 16 residues. The CDR3 loop reads CASSPPWGVGIQGYTF. The CDR3 DNA reads TGTGCCAGCAGCCCTCCCTGGGGGGTGGGTATACAGGGCTACACCTTC.

The gene calls are TRBV4-1 and TRBJ2-7, with TRBD1 matching over 8 bases. The CDR3 has 15 residues. V shed 1 base and J 2 bases; nucleotides not matched to a gene: 4. Germline CDR1 reads MGHRA; CDR2 reads YSYEKL. The CDR3 loop reads CASSQAGTGPYEQYF. The CDR3 DNA reads as TGCGCCAGCAGCCAAGCCGGGACAGGTCCCTACGAGCAGTACTTC.

This chain uses TRBV30 with TRBJ1-2; 8 nucleotides line up with TRBD1. With 0 bases clipped from V and 3 bases from J, the junction kept 6 bases outside the gene matches. This CDR3 contains 15 residues. Germline loops: CDR1 GTSNPN, CDR2 SVGIG (reference sequence). CDR3 in amino acids: CAWSVAGGRDYGYTF. The CDR3 DNA sequence: TGTGCCTGGAGTGTGGCAGGGGGCAGAGACTATGGCTACACCTTC.

The CDR3, as DNA: TGCGCCAGCAGGGAGAGGGTGGGCTATGGCTACACCTTC. Translating gives CASRERVGYGYTF. J is TRBJ1-2 and V is TRBV5-1, with D unresolved. This CDR3 comprises 13 residues. Germline V CDR1 and CDR2: SGHRS, YFSETQ. V was clipped by 5 bases and J by 4 bases, with 12 bases between them.

The chain links TRBV27 to TRBJ1-4; 8 nucleotides match TRBD1. CDR3 length: 17 residues. CDR1 and CDR2 (germline): MNHEY, SMNVEV (reference sequence). Unmatched junction bases numbered 12, after V lost 6 bases and J lost 3 bases. The CDR3 reads CASSSLPQGAANEKLFF. In DNA form, the CDR3 reads TGTGCCAGCAGCTCCCTCCCCCAGGGGGCTGCTAATGAAAAACTGTTTTTT.

This rearrangement joins TRBV5-5 to TRBJ2-7; TRBD1 might be the D (5 bases). Germline CDR1 reads SGHKS; CDR2 reads YYEKEE (reference sequence). V gave up 2 bases and J gave up 1 base, with 13 bases separating them. The length of the CDR3 is 15 residues. The CDR3 region is CASSLGQGNSYEQYF. The CDR3 bases are TGTGCCAGCAGCTTAGGGCAGGGCAATTCCTACGAGCAGTACTTC.

V is TRBV7-2 and J is TRBJ2-7, with 7 bases aligning to TRBD1. V trimming: 0 bases; J trimming: 6 bases; junction bases outside the gene matches: 5. The CDR3 is 14 residues long. Germline lookup yields CDR1 SGHTA and CDR2 FQGNSA. The CDR3, as DNA: TGTGCCAGCAGCTTAGCCGGGACAGCCCTCGAGCAGTACTTC. It is translated as CASSLAGTALEQYF.

This chain uses TRBV2 with TRBJ1-3, with 9 bases aligning to TRBD1. The CDR3 totals 15 residues. With 6 bases clipped from V and 1 base from J, the junction kept 4 bases outside the gene matches. Germline V lookup: CDR1 SNHLY, CDR2 FYNNEI. The CDR3 bases are TGTGCCAGCAGGGCCGGGACAGGGTCTGGAAACACCATATATTTT. Its protein product is CASRAGTGSGNTIYF.

The J gene is TRBJ1-5, the V gene TRBV9; TRBD1 matches at 7 bases. After removal of 4 bases from V and 5 bases from J, the junction contained 6 bases not matched to a gene. CDR1 is SGDLS, CDR2 YYNGEE, per germline. The CDR3 consists of 14 residues. The CDR3 DNA follows: TGTGCCAGCAGCCCGGACAGGCGGTATCAGCCCCAGCATTTT. It codes for CASSPDRRYQPQHF.

A single count supports this clone. The chain is built from TRBV5-1 and TRBJ2-2, with TRBD2 matching over 10 bases. The CDR3 runs to 15 residues. J lost 3 bases, V lost 4 bases, and 3 bases had no gene match. The germline V gene has CDR1 SGHRS and CDR2 YFSETQ. The CDR3 is CASSSGGAYTGELFF. The CDR3 coding sequence is TGCGCCAGCAGCAGCGGGGGGGCCTACACCGGGGAGCTGTTTTTT.

The chain links TRBV9 to TRBJ2-7, with D hard to call. Trimming removed 7 bases from V and 2 bases from J, with 7 bases in between. The CDR3 is 11 amino acids. Germline assignment: CDR1 SGDLS and CDR2 YYNGEE. CDR3 sequence reads: CASGSAYEQYF. DNA for the CDR3: TGTGCCAGCGGCTCAGCCTACGAGCAGTACTTC.

This clone was detected a few times. The rearrangement links TRBV5-6 to TRBJ2-4, with 7 bases that match TRBD1. The CDR3 extends over 14 amino acids. J was trimmed by 9 bases and V by 2 bases; bases with no gene match: 8. Germline lookup yields CDR1 SGHDT and CDR2 YYEEEE. The CDR3 spells CASSLIEGASIQYF. In DNA, the CDR3 is TGTGCCAGCAGCTTAATCGAGGGGGCTAGCATTCAGTACTTC. Using reference TRBV5-6 and TRBJ2-4 for the parts outside the CDR3, the full variable domain is DAGVTQSPTHLIKTRGQQVTLRCSPKSGHDTVSWYQQALGQGPQFIFQYYEEEERQRGNFPDRFSGHQFPNYSSELNVNALLLGDSALYLCASSLIEGASIQYFGAGTRLSVL.

The rearrangement links TRBV2 to TRBJ2-3; 10 bases are a match to TRBD2. This CDR3 has 17 residues. J was trimmed by 1 base and V by 6 bases; bases with no gene match: 10. The germline gives CDR1 SNHLY, CDR2 FYNNEI. CDR3 in DNA: TGTGCCAGCAGCGACCCCCGGCTAGCGGGGGGCACAGATACGCAGTATTTT. Encoded protein: CASSDPRLAGGTDTQYF.

The chain has TRBV7-9 and TRBJ2-3, with D tentatively TRBD1 (5 bases). The V and J ends lost 1 base and 6 bases respectively, with 11 bases between them. Germline CDR1 and CDR2: SEHNR and FQNEAQ (reference sequence). The CDR3 is 14 residues long. Here the CDR3 reads CASSLGTDIDTQYF. CDR3 sequence (DNA): TGTGCCAGCAGCTTAGGTACGGACATTGATACGCAGTATTTT.

This chain links TRBV18 with TRBJ1-1, with 9 bases matching TRBD1. V lost 2 bases to trimming and J lost 5 bases; unmatched junction nucleotides: 6. This CDR3 comprises 15 residues. The germline gives CDR1 KGHSH, CDR2 LQKENI. The CDR3 nucleotides are TGTGCCAGCTCACCAGAGTACGACAGGGGGACTGAAGCTTTCTTT. This gives the protein CASSPEYDRGTEAFF.

This chain links TRBV18 with TRBJ2-7, with 10 nucleotides matching TRBD1. The CDR3 spans 14 residues. Germline-derived CDR1 and CDR2 are KGHSH and LQKENI. V gave up 5 bases and J gave up 3 bases; unmatched junction bases: 4. In DNA form, the CDR3 reads TGTGCCAGCTCAGATGGACAGGGGGGCTACGAGCAGTACTTC. The encoded protein is CASSDGQGGYEQYF.

The chain uses TRBV29-1 and TRBJ2-6; 11 bases match TRBD1. V gave up 0 bases and J gave up 0 bases; unmatched junction bases: 4. The CDR3 length is 18 residues. Germline V gives CDR1 SQVTM, CDR2 ANQGSEA. DNA of the CDR3: TGCAGCGTTGAAGATCGGGGGACAGGGGGCTCTGGGGCCAACGTCCTGACTTTC. Its translation: CSVEDRGTGGSGANVLTF.

The rearrangement links TRBV15 to TRBJ1-4; D not resolved. The germline V gene encodes CDR1 LNHNV and CDR2 YYDKDF (reference sequence). Trimming took off 1 base at V and 0 bases at J, with 12 bases between the two ends. The CDR3 extends over 17 amino acids. The CDR3 is CATSRGWRRATNEKLFF. In DNA, the CDR3 is TGTGCCACCAGCAGAGGCTGGAGGCGTGCAACTAATGAAAAACTGTTTTTT.